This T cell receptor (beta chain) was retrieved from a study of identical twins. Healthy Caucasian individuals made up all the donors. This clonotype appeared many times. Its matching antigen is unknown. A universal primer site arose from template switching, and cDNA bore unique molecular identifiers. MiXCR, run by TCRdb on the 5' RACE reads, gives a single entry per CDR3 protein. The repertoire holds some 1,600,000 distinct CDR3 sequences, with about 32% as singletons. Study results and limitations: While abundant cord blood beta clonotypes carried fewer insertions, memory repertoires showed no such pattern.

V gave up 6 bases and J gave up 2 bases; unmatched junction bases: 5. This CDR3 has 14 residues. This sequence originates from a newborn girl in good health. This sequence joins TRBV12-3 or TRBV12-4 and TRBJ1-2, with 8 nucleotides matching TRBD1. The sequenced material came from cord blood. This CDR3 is CASRSGGANYGYTF. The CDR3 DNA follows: TGTGCCAGCAGGTCAGGGGGCGCGAACTATGGCTACACCTTC.